This TCR beta chain was identified during a study of technical replicates of blood from a handful of donors. J gave up 7 bases and V 6 bases, and 5 bases lay outside the gene matches. CDR3 length: 14 amino acids. From germline, CDR1 is SGHTA and CDR2 FQGTGA. Method: immunoSEQ multiplex PCR; TCRdb's copy keeps in-frame clones and lacks some. The table has over 50,000 clones, 75% to 90% seen once. The rearrangement links TRBV7-3 to TRBJ1-6; TRBD1 agrees at 8 bases. Sequenced sample: PBMCs. This receptor was identified in a human donor in good health. Some clones in this sample may be carry-over from other donors' samples. CDR3 sequence: CASRRDRGNSPLHF. The CDR3 DNA follows: TGTGCCAGCAGACGCGACAGGGGAAATTCACCCCTCCACTTT.